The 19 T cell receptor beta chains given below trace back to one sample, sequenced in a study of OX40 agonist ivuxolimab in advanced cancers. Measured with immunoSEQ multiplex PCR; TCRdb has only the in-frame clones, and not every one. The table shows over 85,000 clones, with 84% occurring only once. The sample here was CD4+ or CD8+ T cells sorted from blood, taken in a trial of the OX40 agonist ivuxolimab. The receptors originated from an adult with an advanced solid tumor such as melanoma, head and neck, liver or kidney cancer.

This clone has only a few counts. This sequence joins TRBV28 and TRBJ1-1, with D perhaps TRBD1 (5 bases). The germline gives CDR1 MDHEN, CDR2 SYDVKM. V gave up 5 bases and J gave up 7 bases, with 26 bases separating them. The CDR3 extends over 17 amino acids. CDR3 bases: TGTGCCAGCAGTCCGGGAGGATCCGGGACTTCCCGAAGTGAAGCTTTCTTT. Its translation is CASSPGGSGTSRSEAFF.

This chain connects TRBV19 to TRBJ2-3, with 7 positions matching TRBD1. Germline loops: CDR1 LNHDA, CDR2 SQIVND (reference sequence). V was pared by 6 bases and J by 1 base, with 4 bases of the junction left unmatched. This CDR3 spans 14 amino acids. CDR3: CASSPGQGTDTQYF. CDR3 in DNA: TGTGCCAGTAGCCCCGGACAGGGCACAGATACGCAGTATTTT.

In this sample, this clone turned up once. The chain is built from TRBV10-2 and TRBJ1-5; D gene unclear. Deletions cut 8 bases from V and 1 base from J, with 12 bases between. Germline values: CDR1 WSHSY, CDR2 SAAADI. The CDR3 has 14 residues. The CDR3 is CASSLAGSNQPQHF. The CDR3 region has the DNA TGCGCCAGCTCCCTCGCCGGCAGCAATCAGCCCCAGCATTTT.

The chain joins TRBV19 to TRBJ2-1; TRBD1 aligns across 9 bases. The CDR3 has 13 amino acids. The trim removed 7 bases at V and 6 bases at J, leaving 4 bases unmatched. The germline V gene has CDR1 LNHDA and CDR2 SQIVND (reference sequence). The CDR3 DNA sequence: TGTGCCAGTAATAACAGGGGGCTCAATGAGCAGTTCTTC. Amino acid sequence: CASNNRGLNEQFF.

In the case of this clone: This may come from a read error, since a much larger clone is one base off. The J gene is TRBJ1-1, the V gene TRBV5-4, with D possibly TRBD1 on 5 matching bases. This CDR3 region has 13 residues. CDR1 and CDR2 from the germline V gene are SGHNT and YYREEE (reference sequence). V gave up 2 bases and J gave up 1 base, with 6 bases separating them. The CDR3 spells CASSLQENTEAFF. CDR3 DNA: TGTGCCAGCAGCTTACAGGAGAACACTGAAGCTTTCTTT.

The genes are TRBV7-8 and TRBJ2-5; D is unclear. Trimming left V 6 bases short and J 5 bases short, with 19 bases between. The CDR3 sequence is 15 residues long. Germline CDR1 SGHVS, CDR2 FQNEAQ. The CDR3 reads CASSTIRSSRETQYF. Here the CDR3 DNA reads TGTGCCAGCAGTACAATCAGAAGCTCTCGGGAGACCCAGTACTTC.

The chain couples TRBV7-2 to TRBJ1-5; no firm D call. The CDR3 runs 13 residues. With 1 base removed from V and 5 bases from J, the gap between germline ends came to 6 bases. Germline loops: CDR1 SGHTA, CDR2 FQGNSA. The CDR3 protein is CASSLVSDQPQHF. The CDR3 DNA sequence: TGTGCCAGCAGCTTAGTATCAGATCAGCCCCAGCATTTT.

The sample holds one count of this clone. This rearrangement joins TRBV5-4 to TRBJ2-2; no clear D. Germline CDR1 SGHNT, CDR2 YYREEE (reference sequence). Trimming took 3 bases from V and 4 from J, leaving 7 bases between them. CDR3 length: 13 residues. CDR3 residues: CASSSWSTGELFF. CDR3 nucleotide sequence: TGTGCCAGCAGCTCTTGGTCCACCGGGGAGCTGTTTTTT.

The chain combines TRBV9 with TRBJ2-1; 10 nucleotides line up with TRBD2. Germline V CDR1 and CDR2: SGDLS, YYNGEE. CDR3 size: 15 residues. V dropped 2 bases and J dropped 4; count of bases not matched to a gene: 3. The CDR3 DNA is TGTGCCAGCAGCGTGAGCGGGGGGGATTACAATGAGCAGTTCTTC. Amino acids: CASSVSGGDYNEQFF.

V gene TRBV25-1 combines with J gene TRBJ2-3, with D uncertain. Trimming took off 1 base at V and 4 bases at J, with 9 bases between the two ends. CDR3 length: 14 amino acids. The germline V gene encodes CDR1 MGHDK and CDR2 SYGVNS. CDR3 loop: CASSELGIADTQYF. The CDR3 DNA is TGTGCCAGCAGTGAATTGGGGATTGCAGATACGCAGTATTTT. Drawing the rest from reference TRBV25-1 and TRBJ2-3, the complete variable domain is EADIYQTPRYLVIGTGKKITLECSQTMGHDKMYWYQQDPGMELHLIHYSYGVNSTEKGDLSSESTVSRIRTEHFPLTLESARPSHTSQYLCASSELGIADTQYFGPGTRLTVL.

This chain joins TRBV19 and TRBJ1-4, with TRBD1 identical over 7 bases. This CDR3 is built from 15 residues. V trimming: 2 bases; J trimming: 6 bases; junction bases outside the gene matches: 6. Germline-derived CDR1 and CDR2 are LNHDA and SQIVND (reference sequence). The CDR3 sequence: CASSIRTGWDEKLFF. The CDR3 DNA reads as TGTGCCAGTAGTATACGGACAGGATGGGATGAAAAACTGTTTTTT.

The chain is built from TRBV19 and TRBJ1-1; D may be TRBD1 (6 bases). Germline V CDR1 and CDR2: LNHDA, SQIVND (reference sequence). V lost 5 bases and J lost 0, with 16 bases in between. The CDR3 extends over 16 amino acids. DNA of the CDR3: TGTGCCAGTAGTCCTTTCCGGACAGCCATGAACACTGAAGCTTTCTTT. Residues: CASSPFRTAMNTEAFF.

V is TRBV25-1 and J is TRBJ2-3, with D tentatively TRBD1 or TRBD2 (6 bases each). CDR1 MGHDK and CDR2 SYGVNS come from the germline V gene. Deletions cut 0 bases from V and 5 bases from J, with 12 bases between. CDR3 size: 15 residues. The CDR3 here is CASSEYGGRGDTQYF. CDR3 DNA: TGTGCCAGCAGTGAATATGGGGGGCGGGGAGATACGCAGTATTTT.

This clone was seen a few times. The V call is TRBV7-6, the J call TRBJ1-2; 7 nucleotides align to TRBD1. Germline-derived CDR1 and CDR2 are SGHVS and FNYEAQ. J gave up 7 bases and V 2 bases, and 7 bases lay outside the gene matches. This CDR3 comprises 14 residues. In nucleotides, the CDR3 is TGTGCCAGCAGCTTACGACAGGGCGGGCCTGGCTACACCTTC. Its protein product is CASSLRQGGPGYTF.

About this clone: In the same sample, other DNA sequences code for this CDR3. The DNA of the CDR3 is TGTGCCAGCTCACCCGGGACAGACAATGAGCAGTTCTTC. This encodes CASSPGTDNEQFF. V usage is TRBV18 and J usage is TRBJ2-1, with 7 bases fitting TRBD1. The V gene end was trimmed by 3 bases and the J gene end by 5 bases; junction bases not matched to a gene: 1. The CDR3 totals 13 residues. Germline CDR1 reads KGHSH; CDR2 reads LQKENI.

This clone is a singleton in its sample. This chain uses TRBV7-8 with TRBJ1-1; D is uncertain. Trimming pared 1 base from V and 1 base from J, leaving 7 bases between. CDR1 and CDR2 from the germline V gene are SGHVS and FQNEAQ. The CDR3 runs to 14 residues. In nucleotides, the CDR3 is TGTGCCAGCAGCTTAGTGGTCTCGAACACTGAAGCTTTCTTT. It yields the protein CASSLVVSNTEAFF.

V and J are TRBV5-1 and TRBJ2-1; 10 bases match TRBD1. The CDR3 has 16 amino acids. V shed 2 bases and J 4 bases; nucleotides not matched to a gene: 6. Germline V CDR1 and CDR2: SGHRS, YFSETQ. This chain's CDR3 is CASSFNTGQGYNEQFF. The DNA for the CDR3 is TGCGCCAGCAGCTTCAACACGGGACAGGGGTACAATGAGCAGTTCTTC.

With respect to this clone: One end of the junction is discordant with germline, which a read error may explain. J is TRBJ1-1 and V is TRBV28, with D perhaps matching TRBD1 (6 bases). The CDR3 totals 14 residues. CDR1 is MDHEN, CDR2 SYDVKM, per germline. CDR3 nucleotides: TGTGCCAGCGTTAGGCCAGGGGTGAAGACTGAAGCTTTCTTT. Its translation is CASVRPGVKTEAFF. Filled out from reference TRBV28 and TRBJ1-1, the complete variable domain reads DVKVTQSSRYLVKRTGEKVFLECVQDMDHENMFWYRQDPGLGLRLIYFSYDVKMKEKGDIPEGYSVSREKKERFSLILESASTNQTSMYLCASVRPGVKTEAFFGQGTRLTVV.

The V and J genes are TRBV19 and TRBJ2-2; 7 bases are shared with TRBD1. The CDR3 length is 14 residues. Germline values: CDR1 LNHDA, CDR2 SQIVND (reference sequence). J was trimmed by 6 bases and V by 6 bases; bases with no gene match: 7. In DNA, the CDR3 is TGTGCCAGTAGAAAGACAGGGTGGTCCGGGGAGCTGTTTTTT. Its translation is CASRKTGWSGELFF.